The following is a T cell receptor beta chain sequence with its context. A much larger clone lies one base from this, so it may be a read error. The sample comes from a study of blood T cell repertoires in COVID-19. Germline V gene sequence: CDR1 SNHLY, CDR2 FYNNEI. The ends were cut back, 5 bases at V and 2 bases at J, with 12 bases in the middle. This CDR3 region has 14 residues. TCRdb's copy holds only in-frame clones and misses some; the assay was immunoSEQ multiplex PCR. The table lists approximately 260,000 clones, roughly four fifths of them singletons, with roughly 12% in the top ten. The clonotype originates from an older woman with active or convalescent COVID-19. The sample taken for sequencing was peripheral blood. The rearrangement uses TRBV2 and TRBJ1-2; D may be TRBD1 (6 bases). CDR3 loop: CASSSAGVNYGYTF. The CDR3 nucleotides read TGTGCCAGCAGTTCGGCAGGGGTAAACTATGGCTACACCTTC.